The 8 T cell receptor beta chains given below trace back to one sample, sequenced in a study of beta chain features in type 1 diabetes. Expressed TCRB transcripts were sequenced because the isolated RNA had all been reverse transcribed beforehand. This table comes from immunoSEQ multiplex PCR, and its TCRdb copy is limited to in-frame clones, with some not included. The top ten clones hold 0.02% to 0.025% of a sample with 850,000 to 900,000 clones, 15% to 20% of them seen once. The specimen was naive CD4+ T cells from blood. These receptors were obtained from a woman under 30 in good health.

This clone was seen a few times. The rearrangement uses TRBV28 and TRBJ1-4; D unresolved. The germline gives CDR1 MDHEN, CDR2 SYDVKM. V lost 9 bases and J 1 base, leaving 12 bases between the germline ends. The CDR3 has 14 residues. In DNA form, the CDR3 reads TGTGCCAGTAAACCCGGGCGAACTAATGAAAAACTGTTTTTT. This encodes CASKPGRTNEKLFF.

This clone was counted a few times. The rearrangement joins TRBV9 to TRBJ2-1, with D uncertain. The CDR3 covers 14 residues. With 0 bases removed from V and 7 bases from J, the gap between germline ends came to 11 bases. In germline, CDR1 is SGDLS, CDR2 YYNGEE. The chain's CDR3 is CASSVATAENEQFF. The DNA for the CDR3 is TGTGCCAGCAGCGTAGCTACGGCCGAGAATGAGCAGTTCTTC. Full variable domain (missing parts from reference TRBV9 and TRBJ2-1): DSGVTQTPKHLITATGQRVTLRCSPRSGDLSVYWYQQSLDQGLQFLIQYYNGEERAKGNILERFSAQQFPDLHSELNLSSLELGDSALYFCASSVATAENEQFFGPGTRLTVL.

V is TRBV7-2 and J is TRBJ1-3; a weak D match, TRBD1 (5 bases). Germline loops: CDR1 SGHTA, CDR2 FQGNSA. The CDR3 consists of 17 residues. The germline V and J ends were trimmed by 5 bases and 0 bases, with 17 bases remaining between them. DNA of the CDR3: TGTGCCAGCAGCGATGGGGGAGGCTATTCCTCTGGAAACACCATATATTTT. Protein: CASSDGGGYSSGNTIYF.

The gene calls are TRBV4-1 and TRBJ2-5; no firm D call. V lost 6 bases to trimming and J lost 2 bases, with 16 bases between them. The CDR3 contains 15 residues. Germline CDR1 is MGHRA and CDR2 is YSYEKL. CDR3 protein: CASRAATRVQETQYF. The CDR3 DNA follows: TGCGCCAGCAGGGCAGCGACTCGGGTTCAAGAGACCCAGTACTTC.

The V call is TRBV28, the J call TRBJ2-5; D is ambiguous. Germline CDR1 and CDR2: MDHEN and SYDVKM. The V end lost 6 bases, the J end lost 2 bases, and 7 bases lay between the germline ends. The CDR3 is 12 amino acids. The CDR3 is CASRVAQETQYF. The CDR3 coding sequence is TGTGCCAGCAGGGTGGCTCAAGAGACCCAGTACTTC.

This clone has only a few counts. The rearrangement links TRBV6-5 to TRBJ1-2; tentatively, D is TRBD1 (5 bases). The germline CDR1 and CDR2 sequences are MNHEY and SVGAGI. This CDR3 region has 15 residues. Between the trimmed V and J ends, which lost 5 bases and 6 bases, there was a span of 19 bases. In nucleotides, the CDR3 is TGTGCCAGCAGTCAAACTTCGAAGGGGAGCCATGGCTACACCTTC. Protein: CASSQTSKGSHGYTF.

The chain combines TRBV11-1 with TRBJ1-1, with TRBD1 as a possible D gene (6 bases). The CDR3 is 14 residues long. Deletions cut 5 bases from V and 4 bases from J, with 14 bases between. The V gene's germline CDR1 is SGHAT and CDR2 FQDESV (reference sequence). The DNA of the CDR3 is TGTGCCAGCAGCCATCAGGGGAAGGGCACTGAAGCTTTCTTT. Its protein is CASSHQGKGTEAFF.

This chain connects TRBV4-1 to TRBJ1-2, with 7 bases matching TRBD1. CDR3 size: 16 residues. V lost 0 bases, J lost 4 bases, and 8 bases stayed unmatched. The germline V gene encodes CDR1 MGHRA and CDR2 YSYEKL. Here the CDR3 DNA reads TGCGCCAGCAGCCAAGATCCTCGGACAGGCTCCTATGGCTACACCTTC. This sequence encodes CASSQDPRTGSYGYTF.